This T cell receptor (beta chain) was observed in a study of identical twins. The germline V gene has CDR1 GTSNPN and CDR2 SVGIG (reference sequence). Unmatched junction bases numbered 14, after V lost 8 bases and J lost 9 bases. The CDR3 is 15 amino acids. General study findings and limits: Twins' excess sharing was less marked for out-of-frame beta sequences. Whereas memory repertoires showed no such difference, abundant cord blood beta clonotypes carried fewer insertions. Among monozygotic twins, out-of-frame TCR alpha sharing exceeded what models predicted.

The table lists this clonotype with many counts. Its antigen is unidentified. cDNA carried unique molecular identifiers, and a universal primer site was added by template switching. A single record per CDR3 protein comes from TCRdb applying MiXCR to the 5' RACE reads. The repertoire holds 120,000 to 150,000 distinct CDR3 sequences, with under 4.5% as singletons. What was sequenced was memory T cells sorted from blood. The sequence came from a man aged 18 to 30 in good health. The V gene is TRBV30, the J gene TRBJ2-1; 12 nucleotides align to TRBD1. The DNA of the CDR3 is TGTGCCGCCAAGACCCCGGGACAGGGGGCAGGTGAGCAGTTCTTC. It codes for CAAKTPGQGAGEQFF.